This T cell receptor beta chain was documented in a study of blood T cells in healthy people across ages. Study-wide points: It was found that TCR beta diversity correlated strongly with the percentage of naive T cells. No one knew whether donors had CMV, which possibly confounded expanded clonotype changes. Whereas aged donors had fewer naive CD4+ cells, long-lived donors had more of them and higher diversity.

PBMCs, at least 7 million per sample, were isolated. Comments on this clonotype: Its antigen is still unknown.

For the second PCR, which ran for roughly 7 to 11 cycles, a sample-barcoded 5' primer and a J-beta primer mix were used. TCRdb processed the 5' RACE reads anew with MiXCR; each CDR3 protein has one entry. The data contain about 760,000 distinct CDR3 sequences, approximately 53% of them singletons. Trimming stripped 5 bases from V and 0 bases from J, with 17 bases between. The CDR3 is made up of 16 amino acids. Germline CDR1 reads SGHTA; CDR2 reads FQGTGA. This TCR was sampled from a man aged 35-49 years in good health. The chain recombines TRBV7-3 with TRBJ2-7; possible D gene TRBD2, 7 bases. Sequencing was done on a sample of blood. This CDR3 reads CASSARGGGSSYEQYF. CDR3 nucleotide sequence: TGTGCCAGCAGCGCCCGAGGCGGGGGCAGCTCCTACGAGCAGTACTTC.